The 19 T cell receptor beta chains presented below share a single source sample, sequenced in a study of CD8 T cells in ankylosing spondylitis. Study-wide results and caveats: A motif in TCR beta, a set of eight highly homologous variants, appeared characteristic of ankylosing spondylitis blood.

These receptors lack a known antigen. MiXCR was run by TCRdb on the 5' RACE reads, yielding one entry per CDR3 protein. The sample lists around 770,000 distinct CDR3 sequences; roughly 20% were seen once. Sequencing was done on a sample of blood, either unsorted or a sorted T cell fraction (not recorded which). The origin of the receptors is a male donor with ankylosing spondylitis.

This clonotype was counted only a few times. The chain joins TRBV4-3 to TRBJ2-7; D might be TRBD1 (6 bases). This CDR3 region has 15 residues. V lost 3 bases and J lost 0, with 12 bases in between. The germline CDR1 and CDR2 sequences are LGHNA and YSLEER. The CDR3 is CASSQNRDISYEQYF. DNA of the CDR3: TGCGCCAGCAGCCAGAACCGGGACATCTCCTACGAGCAGTACTTC.

At least ten counts were recorded for this clonotype. The gene calls are TRBV12-3 or TRBV12-4 and TRBJ1-4; D ambiguous. V was cut by 7 bases and J by 0 bases, with 6 bases left in between. The CDR3 runs to 13 residues. The CDR3, as DNA: TGTGCCAGCACGGGAACAACTAATGAAAAACTGTTTTTT. Protein: CASTGTTNEKLFF.

The chain uses TRBV20-1 and TRBJ2-5; D not resolved. The CDR3 totals 12 residues. CDR1 is DFQATT, CDR2 SNEGSKA, per germline (reference sequence). With 3 bases removed from V and 3 bases from J, the gap between germline ends came to 8 bases. The CDR3, as DNA: TGCAGTGCTAGTTACCAAGAAGAGACCCAGTACTTC. It is translated as CSASYQEETQYF.

The chain links TRBV12-3 or TRBV12-4 to TRBJ2-3; D possibly uses TRBD1 or TRBD2 (5 bases each). This CDR3 contains 14 residues. Trimming took 6 bases from V and 3 from J, leaving 13 bases between them. CDR3 loop: CASSRDLSTDTQYF. CDR3 nucleotide sequence: TGTGCCAGCAGCCGGGACCTTTCTACAGATACGCAGTATTTT.

This clonotype was found a few times. The rearrangement joins TRBV15 to TRBJ2-5; 8 bases map to TRBD2. With V trimmed by 0 bases and J by 0 bases, 12 bases remained unmatched. The CDR3 is made up of 19 amino acids. CDR1 is LNHNV, CDR2 YYDKDF, per germline (reference sequence). CDR3 DNA sequence: TGTGCCACCAGCAGAGATGGCCTAGCGGGCATAGGGTACCAAGAGACCCAGTACTTC. It yields the protein CATSRDGLAGIGYQETQYF.

Regarding this clonotype: A much larger clone lies a single base off, so this may be a read error. The chain combines TRBV5-6 with TRBJ2-1, with TRBD2 as a possible D gene (5 bases). The CDR3 sequence is 16 residues long. The germline V gene has CDR1 SGHDT and CDR2 YYEEEE. Trimming took off 0 bases at V and 4 bases at J, with 14 bases between the two ends. The CDR3 coding sequence is TGTGCCAGCAGCTTGGAGGGCGGGTCGGGATACAATGAGCAGTTCTTC. Translated, it gives CASSLEGGSGYNEQFF.

Comments on this clonotype: One junction end disagrees with the germline gene, perhaps due to a read error. The CDR3 region has the DNA TGCAGTGCTAGAGGTCAGGGAGCCCCCACTGAAGCCTTCTTT. Translated, it gives CSARGQGAPTEAFF. The genes are TRBV20-1 and TRBJ1-1; TRBD1 might be the D (5 bases). The germline CDR1 and CDR2 sequences are DFQATT and SNEGSKA (reference sequence). This CDR3 comprises 14 residues.

In its sample, this clonotype was seen many times. The J gene is TRBJ1-6, the V gene TRBV20-1; TRBD1 aligns across 9 bases. Per germline, CDR1 DFQATT and CDR2 SNEGSKA (reference sequence). V gave up 6 bases and J gave up 5 bases; unmatched junction bases: 8. The CDR3 runs 15 residues. The CDR3 nucleotides read TGCAGTGCACAGCCGGGACAGGGTAATAATTCACCCCTCCACTTT. It specifies CSAQPGQGNNSPLHF.

This clonotype appeared a few times. In DNA form, the CDR3 reads TGTGCCAGCAGCGTAGATAGCGGGAGCTCCTACAATGAGCAGTTCTTC. This translates into CASSVDSGSSYNEQFF. The rearrangement joins TRBV9 to TRBJ2-1, with TRBD2 matching over 9 bases. CDR1 and CDR2 (germline): SGDLS, YYNGEE. V was clipped by 0 bases and J by 0 bases; unmatched bases: 1. The CDR3 totals 16 residues.

This clonotype was recorded a few times. The V gene is TRBV7-2, the J gene TRBJ1-1, with D tentatively TRBD1 (5 bases). This CDR3 comprises 12 residues. V was trimmed by 5 bases and J by 7 bases, leaving 11 bases between them. Looked up from germline, CDR1 is SGHTA and CDR2 is FQGNSA. CDR3: CASSLLGLEAFF. As DNA, the CDR3 is TGTGCCAGCAGCCTACTGGGACTTGAAGCTTTCTTT.

J is TRBJ2-3 and V is TRBV2; D possibly corresponds to TRBD2 (6 bases). In germline, CDR1 is SNHLY, CDR2 FYNNEI. The CDR3 is 15 residues long. V was clipped by 8 bases and J by 3 bases, with 18 bases between them. CDR3 bases: TGTGCCAGCTCTCGCCCGGGGGTGGTGACAGATACGCAGTATTTT. Its protein product is CASSRPGVVTDTQYF.

This clonotype was picked up many times. The chain joins TRBV7-9 to TRBJ1-6; D uncertain. The CDR3 runs to 16 residues. The V gene lost 2 bases and the J gene lost 7 bases, with 15 bases spanning the gap. Per germline, CDR1 SEHNR and CDR2 FQNEAQ (reference sequence). CDR3 DNA sequence: TGTGCCAGCAGCTTATGGCCAGCTGACCTCAATTCACCCCTCCACTTT. Its translation: CASSLWPADLNSPLHF. The entire variable domain, with the rest obtained from reference TRBV7-9 and TRBJ1-6, is as follows: DTGVSQNPRHKITKRGQNVTFRCDPISEHNRLYWYRQTLGQGPEFLTYFQNEAQLEKSRLLSDRFSAERPKGSFSTLEIQRTEQGDSAMYLCASSLWPADLNSPLHFGNGTRLTVT.

This clonotype has ten or more counts. The chain is built from TRBV7-3 and TRBJ2-2; D gene ambiguous. The CDR3 consists of 12 residues. Germline V CDR1 and CDR2: SGHTA, FQGTGA. V was cut by 6 bases and J by 0 bases, with 2 bases left in between. The CDR3 DNA follows: TGTGCCAGCAGTACGAACACCGGGGAGCTGTTTTTT. Translated, it gives CASSTNTGELFF.

The chain has TRBV20-1 and TRBJ2-5; 15 nucleotides agree with TRBD2. Germline V lookup: CDR1 DFQATT, CDR2 SNEGSKA (reference sequence). CDR3 length equals 17 residues. Trimming cost V 4 bases and J 2 bases; bases outside gene matches: 8. Written as DNA, the CDR3 is TGCAGTGCTAACCCGGGACTAGCGGGAGGATGGCAAGAGACCCAGTACTTC. Translated, it gives CSANPGLAGGWQETQYF.

This clonotype was seen once. This chain joins TRBV28 and TRBJ1-2; 9 bases are a match to TRBD1. CDR3 length: 16 amino acids. The trim removed 5 bases at V and 4 bases at J, leaving 11 bases unmatched. Germline V gene lookup returns CDR1 MDHEN and CDR2 SYDVKM. The CDR3: CASSPRTGDVFYGYTF. The CDR3 nucleotides are TGTGCCAGCAGTCCCCGGACAGGGGACGTTTTCTATGGCTACACCTTC.

This clonotype was picked up a small number of times. The chain joins TRBV12-3 or TRBV12-4 to TRBJ1-1, with TRBD1 matching 7 bases. V was pared by 5 bases and J by 0 bases, with 9 bases of the junction left unmatched. CDR3 length equals 16 residues. CDR3 DNA: TGTGCCAGCAGTGTGGGACAGCCGAGAATGAACACTGAAGCTTTCTTT. Translation gives CASSVGQPRMNTEAFF.

This clonotype has just a few counts. The rearrangement uses TRBV28 and TRBJ1-4; D is perhaps TRBD1 (5 bases). This CDR3 has 16 amino acids. Trimming left V 0 bases short and J 5 bases short, with 13 bases between. Germline CDR1 reads MDHEN; CDR2 reads SYDVKM. CDR3 bases: TGTGCCAGCAGTTTATGGGTGGGACGGAAAAATGAAAAACTGTTTTTT. Amino acid sequence: CASSLWVGRKNEKLFF.

This clonotype was counted at least ten times. The genes are TRBV12-3 or TRBV12-4 and TRBJ1-1; D unresolved. Trimming cost V 3 bases and J 1 base, with 9 bases left between them. CDR3 length: 14 residues. CDR3 DNA sequence: TGTGCCAGCAGTTTTTGGGGAGCGAACACTGAAGCTTTCTTT. It codes for CASSFWGANTEAFF.

This chain links TRBV6-1 with TRBJ1-5; D is possibly TRBD1 (6 bases). CDR1 and CDR2 (germline): MNHNS, SASEGT. There are 15 residues in the CDR3. V dropped 4 bases and J dropped 1 base, with 11 bases sitting between them. CDR3 DNA: TGTGCCAGCAGTGTTTGGGGGCAGAGCAATCAGCCCCAGCATTTT. As protein: CASSVWGQSNQPQHF.